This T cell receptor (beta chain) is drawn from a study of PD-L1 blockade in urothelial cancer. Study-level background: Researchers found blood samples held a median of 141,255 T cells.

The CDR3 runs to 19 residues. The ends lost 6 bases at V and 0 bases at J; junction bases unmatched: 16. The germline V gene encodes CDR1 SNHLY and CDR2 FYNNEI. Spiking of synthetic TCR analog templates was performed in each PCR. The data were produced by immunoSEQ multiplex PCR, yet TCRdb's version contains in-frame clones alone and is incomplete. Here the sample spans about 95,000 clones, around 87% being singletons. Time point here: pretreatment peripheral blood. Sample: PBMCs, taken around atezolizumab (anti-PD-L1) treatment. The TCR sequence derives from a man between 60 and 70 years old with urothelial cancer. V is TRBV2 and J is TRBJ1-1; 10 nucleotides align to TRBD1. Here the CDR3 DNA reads TGTGCCAGCAGGGCATCTGGTCTCAGACAGGGGGCGTTGAACACTGAAGCTTTCTTT. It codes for CASRASGLRQGALNTEAFF.